This TCR beta chain was captured in a study of blood T cells in healthy people across ages. It was with a sample-barcoded 5' primer and a J-beta primer mix that a second PCR of roughly 7 to 11 cycles was run. TCRdb used MiXCR to reprocess the 5' RACE reads, holding one entry per CDR3 protein. The table has roughly 1,100,000 distinct CDR3 sequences, around 27% seen once. This CDR3 has 18 residues. In germline, CDR1 is SGHRS, CDR2 YFSETQ. The V end lost 4 bases, the J end lost 2 bases, and 22 bases lay between the germline ends. This clonotype was seen a handful of times. Separately, the same data were catalogued under a study of T cells of mothers and their children. That paper notes: Whether related or unrelated, pairs show similar shaping of TCR recombination output by thymic selection.

The source material was blood. V and J are TRBV5-1 and TRBJ2-1; D gene unclear. This clonotype originated in a girl aged 2-10 years in good health. CDR3 sequence (DNA): TGCGCCAGCAGCCCATACCACAGCGCCGTGGACCCCTACAATGAGCAGTTCTTC. Its translation: CASSPYHSAVDPYNEQFF.